A single sample gave rise to the 5 T cell receptor beta chains below, sequenced in a study of T-cell reconstitution after alpha-beta-depleted transplantation in children. Library preparation (for TCRbeta) was performed with unique molecular identifiers. One entry per CDR3 protein results from TCRdb running MiXCR on the PCR reads. Seen here are 210,000 or so distinct CDR3 sequences, approximately 9% observed once, and the top ten hold over 5%. Here the sequenced sample was PBMCs from the stem cell graft donor, taken from the stem cell graft. These receptors all come from a human donor who donated a stem cell graft to a child with acute lymphoblastic leukemia.

This clonotype has ten or more counts. The chain joins TRBV20-1 to TRBJ1-4; the D gene is possibly TRBD1 (5 bases). V was clipped by 5 bases and J by 7 bases, with 8 bases between them. CDR3 size: 11 residues. Germline CDR1 and CDR2: DFQATT and SNEGSKA (reference sequence). CDR3 sequence reads: CSAGDGEKLFF. The CDR3 DNA is TGCAGTGCTGGGGACGGTGAAAAACTGTTTTTT.

The chain recombines TRBV6-5 with TRBJ1-1; D is unclear. CDR3 size: 17 residues. Germline loops: CDR1 MNHEY, CDR2 SVGAGI. Trimming cost V 6 bases and J 9 bases, with 29 bases left between them. CDR3 coding DNA: TGTGCCAGCAGCTCCTCACGGGAGGGAATGCCTGTCAATAAAGCTTTCTTT. Its protein is CASSSSREGMPVNKAFF.

This clonotype has at least ten counts. The chain has TRBV5-5 and TRBJ2-7, with D unresolved. The CDR3 has 13 amino acids. CDR1 is SGHKS and CDR2 is YYEKEE in the germline V gene (reference sequence). Trimming left V 3 bases short and J 2 bases short, with 9 bases between. The CDR3 sequence is CASSSSNPYEQYF. The CDR3 DNA is TGTGCCAGCAGCTCTTCTAACCCCTACGAGCAGTACTTC.

This clonotype qualifies as medium-sized. The junction departs from the called germline gene at one end, perhaps through a read error. The chain employs TRBV7-2 and TRBJ2-1; 7 bases line up with TRBD2. Germline CDR1 SGHTA, CDR2 FQGNSA. CDR3 length: 15 residues. The CDR3 loop reads CASSLAAGAYNEQFF. The CDR3 nucleotides are TGTGCCAGCAGCCTAGCGGCGGGGGCCTACAATGAGCAGTTCTTC.

This clonotype was counted many times. The V gene is TRBV7-9, the J gene TRBJ2-7; D is ambiguous. CDR1 and CDR2 (germline): SEHNR, FQNEAQ (reference sequence). Deletions cut 6 bases from V and 4 bases from J, with 10 bases between. The CDR3 consists of 12 residues. For the CDR3, the DNA is TGTGCCAGCAGTACCGATAGTTACGAGCAGTACTTC. Translating it yields CASSTDSYEQYF.